These 18 T cell receptor beta chains came from one sample sequenced in a study of T cells in Graves' hyperthyroidism and ophthalmopathy. RNA transcripts served as the template for amplifying TCR beta CDR3 regions. A first-round RT-PCR of the TCR CDR3 used the HTBI primer set. TCRdb processed the multiplex PCR reads anew with MiXCR; each CDR3 protein has one entry. Of fewer than 350,000 distinct CDR3 sequences in the sample, roughly an eighth were seen once. Sequencing was performed on blood. These receptors all come from a woman aged 40-49 years with Graves' hyperthyroidism.

In this sample, this clonotype turned up many times. V is TRBV7-2 and J is TRBJ1-6; 8 nucleotides match TRBD1. V lost 1 base and J lost 7; bases outside the gene matches: 3. Looked up from germline, CDR1 is SGHTA and CDR2 is FQGNSA. This CDR3 comprises 15 residues. CDR3 protein: CASSLGQGQNSPLHF. CDR3 bases: TGTGCCAGCAGCTTAGGACAGGGGCAAAATTCACCCCTCCACTTT.

This clonotype was observed a few times. This chain uses TRBV29-1 with TRBJ2-7; D is uncertain. Deletions cut 7 bases from V and 5 bases from J, with 12 bases between. CDR3 length equals 11 residues. The germline V gene encodes CDR1 SQVTM and CDR2 ANQGSEA. The CDR3 protein is CSATSSHEQYF. The CDR3 nucleotides read TGCAGCGCCACCAGTTCCCACGAGCAGTACTTC.

This clonotype came up many times. The chain links TRBV7-2 to TRBJ2-7, with 9 bases matching TRBD2. V shed 4 bases and J 5 bases; nucleotides not matched to a gene: 12. Germline CDR1 is SGHTA and CDR2 is FQGNSA. The CDR3 loop spans 16 amino acids. The CDR3 region is CASSSYSGRGAHEQYF. The CDR3 DNA is TGTGCCAGCAGCTCCTATAGCGGGAGAGGGGCTCACGAGCAGTACTTC. The entire variable domain, with the rest obtained from reference TRBV7-2 and TRBJ2-7, is as follows: GAGVSQSPSNKVTEKGKDVELRCDPISGHTALYWYRQSLGQGLEFLIYFQGNSAPDKSGLPSDRFSAERTGGSVSTLTIQRTQQEDSAVYLCASSSYSGRGAHEQYFGPGTRLTVT.

CDR3 sequence: CASGGVRDIQETQYF. CDR3 coding DNA: TGCGCCAGCGGAGGCGTCCGGGACATTCAAGAGACCCAGTACTTC. The chain recombines TRBV5-1 with TRBJ2-5, with a tentative D call TRBD1 (6 bases). CDR1 is SGHRS and CDR2 is YFSETQ in the germline V gene. The CDR3 contains 15 residues. The V gene lost 7 bases and the J gene lost 2 bases, with 18 bases spanning the gap.

The sample holds many counts of this clonotype. The chain carries TRBV12-3 or TRBV12-4 and TRBJ2-2; D might be TRBD2 (5 bases). The CDR3 covers 15 residues. V was trimmed by 2 bases and J by 3 bases, leaving 10 bases between them. The CDR3 spells CASSLLSEYTGELFF. The CDR3 DNA follows: TGTGCCAGCAGTTTACTTAGCGAATACACCGGGGAGCTGTTTTTT.

The chain has TRBV5-4 and TRBJ2-3; TRBD2 matches at 7 bases. Trimming cost V 4 bases and J 6 bases; bases outside gene matches: 8. The CDR3 contains 14 residues. Germline assignment: CDR1 SGHNT and CDR2 YYREEE (reference sequence). The CDR3 reads CASSPQAGGDTQYF. The CDR3 region has the DNA TGTGCCAGCAGCCCGCAGGCCGGGGGGGATACGCAGTATTTT.

The chain links TRBV3-1 to TRBJ2-1; the D is unclear. CDR1 LGHDT and CDR2 YNNKEL come from the germline V gene (reference sequence). CDR3 length: 14 amino acids. V gave up 3 bases and J gave up 7 bases, with 13 bases separating them. CDR3 DNA: TGTGCCAGCAGCCACCGTGGGGATGCGAATGAGCAGTTCTTC. Protein product: CASSHRGDANEQFF.

There are many counts of this clonotype. The chain couples TRBV2 to TRBJ2-5, with TRBD1 identical over 8 bases. CDR3 length: 14 amino acids. V trimming: 7 bases; J trimming: 2 bases; junction bases outside the gene matches: 6. The germline CDR1 and CDR2 sequences are SNHLY and FYNNEI. In DNA, the CDR3 is TGTGCCAGCAATCAGGGGGCGGTTCAAGAGACCCAGTACTTC. Its translation is CASNQGAVQETQYF. The whole variable domain, filled in from reference TRBV2 and TRBJ2-5, reads EPEVTQTPSHQVTQMGQEVILRCVPISNHLYFYWYRQILGQKVEFLVSFYNNEISEKSEIFDDQFSVERPDGSNFTLKIRSTKLEDSAMYFCASNQGAVQETQYFGPGTRLLVL.

The sample holds many counts of this clonotype. This chain's CDR3 is CASSPGQGITDTQYF. Here the CDR3 DNA reads TGTGCCAGCAGCCCCGGACAGGGAATCACAGATACGCAGTATTTT. This chain connects TRBV5-4 to TRBJ2-3; 8 bases map to TRBD1. This CDR3 has 15 amino acids. Per the germline V gene, CDR1 is SGHNT and CDR2 is YYREEE (reference sequence). J gave up 2 bases and V 4 bases, and 6 bases lay outside the gene matches.

V and J are TRBV19 and TRBJ2-1, with TRBD2 identical over 8 bases. V lost 5 bases, J lost 1 base, and 7 bases stayed unmatched. Germline CDR1 LNHDA, CDR2 SQIVND (reference sequence). The CDR3 covers 16 residues. The CDR3, as DNA: TGTGCCAGTAGTCCAAGCGGGAGAACGTCCTACAATGAGCAGTTCTTC. This sequence encodes CASSPSGRTSYNEQFF.

This clonotype showed up just a few times. The V and J genes are TRBV19 and TRBJ2-7, with 7 bases aligning to TRBD1. The ends lost 3 bases at V and 7 bases at J; junction bases unmatched: 15. The CDR3 is 16 residues long. Germline CDR1 LNHDA, CDR2 SQIVND (reference sequence). Written as DNA, the CDR3 is TGTGCCAGTAGTATGCCCGGGGACAGAGAATCGGGAGAGCAGTACTTC. It codes for CASSMPGDRESGEQYF.

The chain links TRBV15 to TRBJ2-2; D not certain. The CDR3 covers 14 residues. In germline, CDR1 is LNHNV, CDR2 YYDKDF (reference sequence). The V end lost 0 bases, the J end lost 4 bases, and 6 bases lay between the germline ends. The CDR3 DNA is TGTGCCACCAGCAGAGATTTGGGCACCGGGGAGCTGTTTTTT. The encoded protein is CATSRDLGTGELFF.

This clonotype was detected many times. This rearrangement joins TRBV7-9 to TRBJ2-2, with 12 bases aligning to TRBD2. This CDR3 region has 17 residues. V gave up 8 bases and J gave up 0 bases; unmatched junction bases: 7. CDR1 is SEHNR and CDR2 is FQNEAQ in the germline V gene (reference sequence). The DNA for the CDR3 is TGTGCCAGCGGGACCGGGACTAGCGGGTCGAACACCGGGGAGCTGTTTTTT. It translates to CASGTGTSGSNTGELFF.

This clonotype was picked up many times. V is TRBV6-5 and J is TRBJ2-4, with D tentatively TRBD1 (7 bases). With 0 bases removed from V and 8 bases from J, the gap between germline ends came to 14 bases. CDR3 length: 15 residues. CDR1 MNHEY and CDR2 SVGAGI come from the germline V gene. CDR3 protein: CASSYSSARGDIQYF. The CDR3 DNA sequence: TGTGCCAGCAGTTACTCTTCGGCCAGGGGGGACATTCAGTACTTC.

This clonotype was seen a few times. The J gene is TRBJ2-7, the V gene TRBV20-1; 10 bases map to TRBD2. This CDR3 region has 17 residues. Germline V gives CDR1 DFQATT, CDR2 SNEGSKA (reference sequence). V lost 4 bases to trimming and J lost 4 bases; unmatched junction nucleotides: 16. The CDR3 reads CSAMASGRDLGRYEQYF. CDR3 coding DNA: TGCAGTGCTATGGCCAGCGGGAGGGACCTAGGAAGGTACGAGCAGTACTTC.

This clonotype came up many times. The V gene is TRBV28, the J gene TRBJ1-5; D unclear. Germline values: CDR1 MDHEN, CDR2 SYDVKM. V shed 2 bases and J shed 6 bases, with 8 bases lying between them. The CDR3 sequence is 13 residues long. The CDR3 DNA is TGTGCCAGCAGTTTAAGGGAGGGTCAGCCCCAGCATTTT. This translates into CASSLREGQPQHF.

In this sample, this clonotype turned up many times. The genes are TRBV28 and TRBJ2-1, with 8 bases lining up with TRBD2. V lost 6 bases and J lost 8; bases outside the gene matches: 15. The CDR3 length is 16 residues. The germline V gene has CDR1 MDHEN and CDR2 SYDVKM. CDR3 sequence reads: CASSTESSGTSYEQFF. The CDR3 DNA reads as TGTGCCAGCAGCACCGAGAGCTCCGGGACTAGTTATGAGCAGTTCTTC.

This clonotype was found many times. The V call is TRBV12-3 or TRBV12-4, the J call TRBJ2-2; D is ambiguous. The CDR3 contains 15 residues. The V gene lost 8 bases and the J gene lost 0 bases, with 13 bases spanning the gap. In DNA form, the CDR3 reads TGTGCCAGCTACTCCCGGATCTCGAACACCGGGGAGCTGTTTTTT. Encoded protein: CASYSRISNTGELFF.